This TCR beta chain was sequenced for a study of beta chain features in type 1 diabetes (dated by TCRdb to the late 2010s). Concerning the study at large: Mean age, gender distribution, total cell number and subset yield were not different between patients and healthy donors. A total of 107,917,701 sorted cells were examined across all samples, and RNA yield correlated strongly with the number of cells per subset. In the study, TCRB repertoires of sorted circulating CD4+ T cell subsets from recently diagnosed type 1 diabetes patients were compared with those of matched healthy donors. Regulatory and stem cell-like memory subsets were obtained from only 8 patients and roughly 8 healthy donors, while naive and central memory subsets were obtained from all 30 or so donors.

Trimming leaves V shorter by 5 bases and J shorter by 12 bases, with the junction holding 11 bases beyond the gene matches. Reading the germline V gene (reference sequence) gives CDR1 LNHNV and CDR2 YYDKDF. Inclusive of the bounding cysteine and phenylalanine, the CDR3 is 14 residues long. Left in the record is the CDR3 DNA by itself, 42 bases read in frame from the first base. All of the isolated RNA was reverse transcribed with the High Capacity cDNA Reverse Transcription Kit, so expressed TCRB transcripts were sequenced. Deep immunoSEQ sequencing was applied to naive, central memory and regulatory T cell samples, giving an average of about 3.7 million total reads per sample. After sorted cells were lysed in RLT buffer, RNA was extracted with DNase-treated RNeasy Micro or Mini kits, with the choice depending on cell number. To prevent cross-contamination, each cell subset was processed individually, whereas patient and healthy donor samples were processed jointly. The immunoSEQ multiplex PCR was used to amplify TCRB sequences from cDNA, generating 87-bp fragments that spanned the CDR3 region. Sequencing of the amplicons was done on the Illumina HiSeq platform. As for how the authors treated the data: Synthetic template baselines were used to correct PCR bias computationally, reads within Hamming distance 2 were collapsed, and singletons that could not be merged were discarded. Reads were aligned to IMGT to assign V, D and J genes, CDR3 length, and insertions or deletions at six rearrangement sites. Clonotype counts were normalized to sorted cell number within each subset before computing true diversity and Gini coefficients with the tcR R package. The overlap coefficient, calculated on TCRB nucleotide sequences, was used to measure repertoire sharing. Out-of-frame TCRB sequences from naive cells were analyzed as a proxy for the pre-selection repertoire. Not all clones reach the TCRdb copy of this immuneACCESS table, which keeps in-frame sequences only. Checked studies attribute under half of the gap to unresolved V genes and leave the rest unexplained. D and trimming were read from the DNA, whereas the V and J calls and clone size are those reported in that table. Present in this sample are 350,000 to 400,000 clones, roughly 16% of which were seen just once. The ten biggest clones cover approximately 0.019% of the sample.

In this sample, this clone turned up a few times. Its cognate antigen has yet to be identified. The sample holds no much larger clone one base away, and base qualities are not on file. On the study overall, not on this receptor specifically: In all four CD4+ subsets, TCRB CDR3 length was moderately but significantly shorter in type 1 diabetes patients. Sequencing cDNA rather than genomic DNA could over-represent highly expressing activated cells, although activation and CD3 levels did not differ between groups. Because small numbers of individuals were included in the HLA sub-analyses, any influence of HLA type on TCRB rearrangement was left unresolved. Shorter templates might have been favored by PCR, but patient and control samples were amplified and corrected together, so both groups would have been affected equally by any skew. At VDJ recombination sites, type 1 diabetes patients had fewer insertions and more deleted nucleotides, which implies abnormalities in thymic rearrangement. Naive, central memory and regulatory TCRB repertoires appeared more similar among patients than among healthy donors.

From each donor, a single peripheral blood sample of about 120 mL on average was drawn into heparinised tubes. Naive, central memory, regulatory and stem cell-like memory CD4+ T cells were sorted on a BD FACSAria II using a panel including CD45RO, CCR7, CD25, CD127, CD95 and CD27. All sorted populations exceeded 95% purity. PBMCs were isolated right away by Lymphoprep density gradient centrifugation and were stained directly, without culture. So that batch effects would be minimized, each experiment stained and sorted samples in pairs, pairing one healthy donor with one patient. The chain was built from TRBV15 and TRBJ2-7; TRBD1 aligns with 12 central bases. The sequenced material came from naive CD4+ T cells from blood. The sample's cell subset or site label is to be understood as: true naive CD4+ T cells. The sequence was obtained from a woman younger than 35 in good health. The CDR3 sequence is CATSSRDRGPFLYF. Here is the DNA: TGTGCCACCAGCTCTCGGGACAGGGGGCCTTTTCTGTACTTC. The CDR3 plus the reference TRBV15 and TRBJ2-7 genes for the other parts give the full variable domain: DAMVIQNPRYQVTQFGKPVTLSCSQTLNHNVMYWYQQKSSQAPKLLFHYYDKDFNNEADTPDNFQSRRPNTSFCFLDIRSPGLGDTAMYLCATSSRDRGPFLYFGPGTRLTVT.